Listed here are 21 T cell receptor beta chains from one sample, sequenced in a study of blood T cell repertoires in COVID-19. Here immunoSEQ multiplex PCR was the method, and the copy in TCRdb shows in-frame clones only, minus some. The table lists approximately 210,000 clones, about four fifths of them singletons. What was sequenced was peripheral blood. The receptors shown here come from a woman aged 40 to 50 with acute or convalescent COVID-19.

V gene TRBV11-2 combines with J gene TRBJ2-1, with no clear D. Deletions cut 5 bases from V and 0 bases from J, with 11 bases between. Germline V CDR1 and CDR2: SGHAT, FQNNGV. The CDR3 has 15 amino acids. For the CDR3, the DNA is TGTGCCAGCAGCCGAGAGGTGGGCTCCTACAATGAGCAGTTCTTC. Residues: CASSREVGSYNEQFF.

The chain uses TRBV5-1 and TRBJ1-1; TRBD1 matches at 7 bases. CDR3 length equals 16 residues. Looked up from germline, CDR1 is SGHRS and CDR2 is YFSETQ. Trimming removed 2 bases from V and 0 bases from J; junction bases left unmatched: 7. The CDR3, as DNA: TGCGCCAGCAGCTTACTACAGGGGTCCCTGAACACTGAAGCTTTCTTT. Encoded protein: CASSLLQGSLNTEAFF.

The J gene is TRBJ1-1, the V gene TRBV27; D gene ambiguous. The CDR3 length is 14 residues. Germline V lookup: CDR1 MNHEY, CDR2 SMNVEV (reference sequence). V lost 1 base and J lost 6, with 12 bases in between. The CDR3 nucleotides read TGTGCCAGCAGTTTATACGGGGTATCTCCTGAAGCTTTCTTT. Protein product: CASSLYGVSPEAFF.

V gene TRBV5-6 combines with J gene TRBJ2-5; 16 bases are shared with TRBD2. Per germline, CDR1 SGHDT and CDR2 YYEEEE. V was pared by 4 bases and J by 4 bases, with 10 bases of the junction left unmatched. This CDR3 has 18 amino acids. The CDR3 is CASSTPGTSGRAGETQYF. The DNA of the CDR3 is TGTGCCAGCAGCACACCCGGGACTAGCGGGAGGGCCGGAGAGACCCAGTACTTC. The whole variable domain, filled in from reference TRBV5-6 and TRBJ2-5, reads DAGVTQSPTHLIKTRGQQVTLRCSPKSGHDTVSWYQQALGQGPQFIFQYYEEEERQRGNFPDRFSGHQFPNYSSELNVNALLLGDSALYLCASSTPGTSGRAGETQYFGPGTRLLVL.

The chain uses TRBV4-2 and TRBJ1-4; 7 positions agree with TRBD1. The V segment lost 4 bases and the J segment 4 bases; nucleotides outside the gene matches: 15. The CDR3 consists of 18 residues. Germline CDR1 LGHNA, CDR2 YNFKEQ. CDR3: CASSLGSNLGQLNEKLFF. The DNA for the CDR3 is TGTGCCAGCAGCCTTGGATCGAACCTGGGACAGCTTAATGAAAAACTGTTTTTT.

The V and J genes are TRBV6-1 and TRBJ1-5; 8 nucleotides match TRBD1. The CDR3 runs 16 residues. The germline V gene has CDR1 MNHNS and CDR2 SASEGT. The V segment lost 4 bases and the J segment 7 bases; nucleotides outside the gene matches: 12. The CDR3 sequence: CASSGGGTGPQQPQHF. The CDR3 coding sequence is TGTGCCAGCAGTGGGGGCGGGACAGGCCCTCAACAGCCCCAGCATTTT.

This rearrangement joins TRBV11-2 to TRBJ2-3, with D tentatively TRBD2 (6 bases). Trimming took 3 bases from V and 0 from J, leaving 16 bases between them. Germline assignment: CDR1 SGHAT and CDR2 FQNNGV. The CDR3 is 17 residues long. CDR3: CASSFSPDGGSTDTQYF. The DNA of the CDR3 is TGTGCCAGCAGCTTCTCCCCGGACGGGGGTAGCACAGATACGCAGTATTTT.

The J gene is TRBJ2-1, the V gene TRBV6-2 or TRBV6-3; D possibly corresponds to TRBD2 (5 bases). This CDR3 contains 13 residues. V was trimmed by 5 bases and J by 10 bases, leaving 15 bases between them. The germline CDR1 and CDR2 sequences are MNHEY and SVGEGT. The CDR3 DNA follows: TGTGCCAGCAGTGCGACTACCCTGGGGGAGCAGTTCTTC. Its protein is CASSATTLGEQFF.

This chain links TRBV5-4 with TRBJ2-3, with a possible D match to TRBD1 (6 bases). CDR1 and CDR2 from the germline V gene are SGHNT and YYREEE (reference sequence). V lost 0 bases, J lost 0 bases, and 8 bases lay in between. The CDR3 covers 15 residues. This CDR3 is CASSLGQGSTDTQYF. The CDR3 bases are TGTGCCAGCAGCTTGGGCCAGGGGAGCACAGATACGCAGTATTTT.

This chain connects TRBV15 to TRBJ2-6; maybe TRBD2 (5 bases). The V end lost 5 bases, the J end lost 2 bases, and 13 bases lay between the germline ends. The CDR3 loop spans 16 amino acids. Per germline, CDR1 LNHNV and CDR2 YYDKDF (reference sequence). The CDR3 DNA is TGTGCCACCAGCCCTCTGGGGAGCCCTGGGGCCAACGTCCTGACTTTC. Amino acid sequence: CATSPLGSPGANVLTF.

A single count supports this clone. The chain carries TRBV5-1 and TRBJ1-1, with D possibly matching TRBD1 (6 bases). Germline-derived CDR1 and CDR2 are SGHRS and YFSETQ. Deletions cut 0 bases from V and 2 bases from J, with 8 bases between. CDR3 length: 14 amino acids. The DNA of the CDR3 is TGCGCCAGCAGCTTGGTAGGGGGAAACACTGAAGCTTTCTTT. It codes for CASSLVGGNTEAFF.

CDR3 DNA: TGTGCCAGCAGTTCCTCGGACAGGGATTTCAGTGAGCAGTTCTTC. Amino acids: CASSSSDRDFSEQFF. The rearrangement uses TRBV27 and TRBJ2-1, with 8 bases that match TRBD1. Germline lookup yields CDR1 MNHEY and CDR2 SMNVEV (reference sequence). The length of the CDR3 is 15 residues. Trimming at V came to 4 bases and at J to 9 bases, leaving 11 bases not matched to a gene.

This clone was seen only once. The chain employs TRBV5-1 and TRBJ2-6; 9 bases are shared with TRBD1. V shed 2 bases and J 2 bases; nucleotides not matched to a gene: 17. This CDR3 is 21 amino acids long. Germline V gene lookup returns CDR1 SGHRS and CDR2 YFSETQ. CDR3 loop: CASSFSAVKGTGSTGANVLTF. The CDR3 DNA is TGCGCCAGCAGCTTTTCGGCCGTTAAAGGGACAGGGAGTACTGGGGCCAACGTCCTGACTTTC.

The chain recombines TRBV6-1 with TRBJ1-2; D may be TRBD1 (5 bases). Deletions cut 5 bases from V and 3 bases from J, with 10 bases between. CDR3 length equals 13 residues. Germline V gene data show CDR1 as MNHNS and CDR2 as SASEGT. Here the CDR3 reads CASSQTGYYGYTF. DNA for the CDR3: TGTGCCAGCAGTCAAACAGGTTACTATGGCTACACCTTC.

J is TRBJ2-2 and V is TRBV3-1 (or the pseudogene TRBV3-2); 12 bases line up with TRBD2. With V trimmed by 5 bases and J by 2 bases, 3 bases remained unmatched. The CDR3 runs 16 residues. Germline V CDR1 and CDR2: LGHDT, YNNKEL (reference sequence). The CDR3 nucleotides are TGTGCCAGCAGCAGACTAGCGGGGGCCAACACCGGGGAGCTGTTTTTT. Its translation is CASSRLAGANTGELFF.

This sequence joins TRBV2 and TRBJ1-2, with 8 bases fitting TRBD1. The CDR3 covers 13 residues. CDR1 is SNHLY and CDR2 is FYNNEI in the germline V gene. Trimming cost V 9 bases and J 4 bases; bases outside gene matches: 7. This CDR3 reads CARSTGVTYGYTF. In DNA form, the CDR3 reads TGTGCCAGATCGACAGGGGTCACCTATGGCTACACCTTC.

This clone was found a few times. J is TRBJ2-1 and V is TRBV11-3, with D unclear. The CDR3 is 14 residues long. V lost 2 bases, J lost 5 bases, and 10 bases lay in between. Germline lookup yields CDR1 SGHNT and CDR2 YENEEA. The CDR3 loop reads CASSLSFADNEQFF. As DNA, the CDR3 is TGTGCCAGCAGCTTAAGTTTTGCGGACAATGAGCAGTTCTTC. Full variable domain (remainder filled in from reference TRBV11-3 and TRBJ2-1): EAGVVQSPRYKIIEKKQPVAFWCNPISGHNTLYWYLQNLGQGPELLIRYENEEAVDDSQLPKDRFSAERLKGVDSTLKIQPAELGDSAVYLCASSLSFADNEQFFGPGTRLTVL.

The chain employs TRBV4-1 and TRBJ2-5; D might be TRBD2 (5 bases). This CDR3 has 15 amino acids. V dropped 0 bases and J dropped 5 bases, with 13 bases sitting between them. Germline CDR1 and CDR2: MGHRA and YSYEKL. This chain's CDR3 is CASSQEGASSETQYF. Here the CDR3 DNA reads TGCGCCAGCAGCCAAGAAGGTGCTAGCTCGGAGACCCAGTACTTC.

The chain couples TRBV21-1 to TRBJ1-4; the table assigns TRBD1, which was not confirmed against the DNA. TRBV21-1 counts as a pseudogene. This CDR3 is 15 amino acids long. The CDR3 region has the DNA TGTGCCAGCAAGCACAGGGGGACAGTTGGTGAAAAACTGTTTTTT. Translating it yields CASKHRGTVGEKLFF.

CDR3 region: CASGLVVSGIADTQYF. In nucleotides, the CDR3 is TGTGCTAGTGGTTTGGTAGTTAGCGGGATCGCAGATACGCAGTATTTT. The chain carries TRBV12-5 and TRBJ2-3; 8 bases are shared with TRBD2. This CDR3 has 16 amino acids. J gave up 4 bases and V 0 bases, and 6 bases lay outside the gene matches. Per germline, CDR1 LGHNT and CDR2 FRNRAP.

This chain uses TRBV4-1 with TRBJ1-2; D unclear. V lost 0 bases and J 3 bases, leaving 5 bases between the germline ends. The CDR3 is 13 amino acids. CDR1 and CDR2 (germline): MGHRA, YSYEKL. CDR3 residues: CASSQEYDYGYTF. The DNA of the CDR3 is TGCGCCAGCAGCCAAGAGTATGACTATGGCTACACCTTC.